The TCR beta chain described here comes from a study of T-cell reconstitution after alpha-beta-depleted transplantation in children. In its sample, this clonotype was seen a few times. Germline values: CDR1 SGHAT, CDR2 FQNNGV. The CDR3 has 15 amino acids. Trimming took off 4 bases at V and 5 bases at J, with 17 bases between the two ends. Unique molecular identifiers were used to barcode this TCRbeta library. A single record per CDR3 protein comes from TCRdb applying MiXCR to the PCR reads. The sample carries about 640,000 distinct CDR3 sequences, 15% to 20% recorded once. The chain joins TRBV11-2 to TRBJ1-1; D unresolved. The sequence was collected from a human donor who donated a stem cell graft to a child with acute myeloid leukemia. The sample consisted of PBMCs from the stem cell graft donor, taken from the stem cell graft. CDR3 amino acids: CASSSPGVAATEAFF. CDR3 coding DNA: TGTGCCAGCAGCTCTCCGGGCGTAGCGGCGACTGAAGCTTTCTTT.